Sequencing of this T cell receptor (beta chain) was carried out in a study of T cell repertoires in cytomegalovirus infection. MiXCR, applied by TCRdb to the reads, yields one record per CDR3 protein. The repertoire has 900,000 to 950,000 distinct CDR3 sequences, around a third of them found once; the top ten carry about 14%. For this clonotype: No antigen is known for it.

This TCR came from a human donor in good health (CMV status not recorded). Some clones in this sample may be carry-over from other donors' samples. The sequenced sample was cultured CD8+ T cells from PBMCs, obtained from culture after CMV antigen stimulation.

CDR3 sequence (DNA): TGTGCCAGCAGTGAGTGGCAGAACACTGAAGCTTTCTTT. Amino acids: CASSEWQNTEAFF. The V gene is TRBV6-1, the J gene TRBJ1-1; no reliable D call. The germline CDR1 and CDR2 sequences are MNHNS and SASEGT. Trimming stripped 3 bases from V and 1 base from J, with 6 bases between. The CDR3 contains 13 residues.